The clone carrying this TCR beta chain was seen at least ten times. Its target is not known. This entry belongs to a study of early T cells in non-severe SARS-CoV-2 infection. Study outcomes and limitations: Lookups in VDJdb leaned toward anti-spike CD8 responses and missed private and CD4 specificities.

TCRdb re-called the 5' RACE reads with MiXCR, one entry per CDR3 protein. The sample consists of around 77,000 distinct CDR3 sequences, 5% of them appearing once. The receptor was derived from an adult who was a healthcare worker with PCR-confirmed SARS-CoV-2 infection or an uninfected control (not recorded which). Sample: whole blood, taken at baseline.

The CDR3 loop is CASSPGRDRGVEAFF. The DNA for the CDR3 is TGTGCCAGCAGCCCAGGCCGGGACAGGGGGGTTGAAGCTTTCTTT. The genes are TRBV9 and TRBJ1-1; 11 bases fit TRBD1. Germline trimming cut 4 bases from V and 7 bases from J; bases unmatched to any gene: 9. The CDR3 runs 15 residues. Germline assignment: CDR1 SGDLS and CDR2 YYNGEE.